Reported below is one T cell receptor (beta chain). Antigen unknown. These data are taken from a study of beta chain features in type 1 diabetes. Study observations and caveats: For patients, the naive, central memory and Treg TCRB repertoires appeared more alike than for healthy donors. Shortening that was moderate but significant affected the TCRB CDR3s of Type 1 diabetes patients in all four CD4+ subsets.

This CDR3 contains 13 residues. Germline V CDR1 and CDR2: SGHTA, FQGNSA. V was clipped by 6 bases and J by 4 bases; unmatched bases: 2. Reverse transcription of all isolated RNA meant that expressed TCRB transcripts were sequenced. Using immunoSEQ multiplex PCR, the repertoire was profiled, and TCRdb retains in-frame clones only, with some absent. Among around 130,000 clones, around 17% were seen once, and the ten largest hold 2.3%. The sample consisted of central memory CD4+ T cells from blood. This TCR derives from a man aged 30-40 years with type 1 diabetes. V gene TRBV7-2 combines with J gene TRBJ2-5, with 10 bases aligning to TRBD1. The CDR3 protein is CASSGQGGETQYF. Here the CDR3 DNA reads TGTGCCAGCAGTGGACAGGGGGGAGAGACCCAGTACTTC. The full variable domain, completed using reference TRBV7-2 and TRBJ2-5, is GAGVSQSPSNKVTEKGKDVELRCDPISGHTALYWYRQSLGQGLEFLIYFQGNSAPDKSGLPSDRFSAERTGGSVSTLTIQRTQQEDSAVYLCASSGQGGETQYFGPGTRLLVL.